This is a list of T cell receptor beta chains from one sample in a study of post-analysis software for immune sequencing data. TCRdb redid the calling of the PCR reads with MiXCR, one entry per CDR3 protein. The sample shows around 200,000 distinct CDR3 sequences, roughly 30% of them seen only once. The sequencing sample was made of blood. The receptor set was obtained from a girl between 2 and 17 years old with multiple sclerosis. Both conserved end residues are part of each CDR3. Clone size is given for some rows only: seen once, a few or many times, or a class if the clone is expanded.

few TRBV5-1 CASSPGLADYNEQYF
few TRBV5-4 CASSPTSGRAADTQYF
few TRBV6-5 CASLGHMNTEAFF
many TRBV15 CATSRDKGSRAQYF
NA TRBV7-9 CASTPGTVGAGTQYF
few TRBV19 CASTPRDMTINYGYTF
few TRBV6-1 CASSQTGQVEQFF
NA TRBV5-1 CASSFLAGSIDTQYF
NA TRBV5-1 CASKRGYGETQYF
NA TRBV2 CASSRLGEGTNYGYTF
NA TRBV28 CASTDADEQFF
few TRBV12-3/TRBV12-4 CASRPDYPGQGGYSYNEQYF
many TRBV30 CAWGTGPSYEQYF
NA TRBV6-5 CASSSGLAIGTDTQYF
NA TRBV28 CASISISSYNEQYF
few TRBV7-9 CASSYSSVYEQYF
few TRBV18 CASSPLAEPNTEAFF
few TRBV7-9 CASSLITEAFF
NA TRBV7-9 CASSETSGIIGEQFF
few TRBV10-3 CAIQAPTSDTQYF
once TRBV6-2/TRBV6-3 CASSYAGEGYTF
many TRBV12-3/TRBV12-4 CASSFSTVFLGANVLTF
NA TRBV7-8 CASSWRAGANEKLFF
many TRBV4-1 CASSQRDSSSYEQYF
few TRBV28 CASSFLRGQSEAFF
NA TRBV28 CASSTGGDTQYF
NA TRBV5-1 CASSLGTSTYEQYF